Shown below are 2 T cell receptor beta chains from a single sample sequenced in a study of vaccination effects on CD4 cells after COVID-19. Method: immunoSEQ multiplex PCR; TCRdb's copy keeps in-frame clones and lacks some. Here the sample spans approximately 70,000 clones, about 80% being singletons. These receptors' antigens are unknown. With the ViraFEST assay, the study expanded antigen-specific CD4+ T cells using viral peptide pools, then sequenced them. CD4+ T cell isolation took place after more than eight days of culture. As their vaccination, participants received two doses of either BNT162b2 or mRNA-1273. The material was CD4+ T cells from PBMCs cultured with HCoV-229E spike peptides, obtained after COVID-19 vaccination. The receptors originated from a human donor who received a COVID-19 vaccine.

The chain combines TRBV10-3 with TRBJ1-6, with D hard to call. The germline V gene encodes CDR1 ENHRY and CDR2 SYGVKD. V lost 0 bases and J lost 8, with 8 bases in between. This CDR3 is built from 14 residues. The CDR3 spells CAISESGQDSPLHF. In DNA, the CDR3 is TGTGCCATCAGTGAGTCAGGGCAGGATTCACCCCTCCACTTT.

The chain combines TRBV20-1 with TRBJ1-1; D is uncertain. Trimming took off 1 base at V and 4 bases at J, with 4 bases between the two ends. This CDR3 is 11 amino acids long. From germline, CDR1 is DFQATT and CDR2 SNEGSKA (reference sequence). CDR3 sequence (DNA): TGCAGTGCTAGAGGGCCCACTGAAGCTTTCTTT. Translating it yields CSARGPTEAFF.